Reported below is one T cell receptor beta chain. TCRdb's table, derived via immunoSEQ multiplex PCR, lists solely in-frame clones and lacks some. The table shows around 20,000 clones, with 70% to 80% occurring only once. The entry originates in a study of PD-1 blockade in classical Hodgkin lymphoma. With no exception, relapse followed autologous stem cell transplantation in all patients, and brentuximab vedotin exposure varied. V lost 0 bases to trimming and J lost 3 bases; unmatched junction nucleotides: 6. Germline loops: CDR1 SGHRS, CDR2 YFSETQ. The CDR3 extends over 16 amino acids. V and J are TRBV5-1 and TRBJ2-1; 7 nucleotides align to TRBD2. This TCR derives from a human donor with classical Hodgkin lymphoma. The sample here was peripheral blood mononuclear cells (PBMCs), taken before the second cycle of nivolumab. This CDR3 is CASSLGDYNRYNEQFF. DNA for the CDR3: TGCGCCAGCAGCTTGGGGGACTACAACCGCTACAATGAGCAGTTCTTC.